The clone carrying this TCR beta chain was detected once. Its antigen remains unknown. V was clipped by 4 bases and J by 4 bases, with 34 bases between them. From germline, CDR1 is DFQATT and CDR2 SNEGSKA (reference sequence). This CDR3 contains 20 residues. TCR beta VDJ combinations and CDR3 sequences were profiled from genomic DNA. Each CDR3 protein gets one entry after TCRdb re-called the reads with MiXCR. The sample lists just over 40,000 distinct CDR3 sequences, about 60% occurring once. This entry belongs to a study of CD8+CD57+ T cells in acquired aplastic anemia. Study-wide findings and caveats: Between patients and controls, about 30 CD8+ CDR3 sequences were found in common. Controls did not differ significantly from patients in CD8+ Simpson's diversity.

For sequencing, patients were chosen who had shown expansion of CD8+CD57+ cells by flow cytometry. The patients, all of them, had severe acquired aplastic anemia. No therapy had been given to the patients at the time of blood sampling. The chain has TRBV20-1 and TRBJ2-5, with a possible D match to TRBD2 (7 bases). This receptor was identified in a human donor with aplastic anemia. The sequencing input was sorted CD4+, CD8+, or CD8+CD57+ T cells (not recorded which) from PBMCs. The CDR3 loop reads CSATTGGRSPNLGQRETQYF. The CDR3 DNA reads TGCAGTGCTACGACGGGGGGCCGATCTCCGAATCTGGGCCAACGAGAGACCCAGTACTTC.